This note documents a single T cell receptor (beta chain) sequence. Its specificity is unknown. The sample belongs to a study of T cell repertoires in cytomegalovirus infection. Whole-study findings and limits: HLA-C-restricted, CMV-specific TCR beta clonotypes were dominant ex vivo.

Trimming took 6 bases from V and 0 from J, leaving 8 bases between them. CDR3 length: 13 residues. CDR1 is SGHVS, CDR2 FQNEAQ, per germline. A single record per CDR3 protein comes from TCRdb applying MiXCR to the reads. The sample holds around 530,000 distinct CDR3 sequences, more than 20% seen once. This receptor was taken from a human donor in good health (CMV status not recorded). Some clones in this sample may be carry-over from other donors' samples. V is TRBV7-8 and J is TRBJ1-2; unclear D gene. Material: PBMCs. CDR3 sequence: CASSPQTNYGYTF. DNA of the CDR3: TGTGCCAGCAGTCCCCAAACTAACTATGGCTACACCTTC.